This T cell receptor beta chain was found in a study of blood T cell repertoires in COVID-19. Study-level information: Specimens from acute and convalescent COVID-19 originated in the United States, Italy and Spain. Nucleic acid was either cDNA or gDNA, and it came from T cells, B-cell-depleted T cells, or PBMCs.

This CDR3 has 16 amino acids. V dropped 6 bases and J dropped 1 base, with 16 bases sitting between them. Germline assignment: CDR1 ENHRY and CDR2 SYGVKD. Under the authors' procedure: Reference gene primers were amplified, and this amplification served to estimate nucleated cell counts. Generated by immunoSEQ multiplex PCR, the TCRdb table keeps only in-frame clones and is missing some. V, J and clone size reflect that table, while D and trimming were determined from the DNA. The sample has 63,000 or so clones, 70% to 90% seen once. The TCR sequence derives from a human donor in a cohort sampled during active COVID-19. The chain couples TRBV10-3 to TRBJ1-5; the D is unclear. The sequenced sample was peripheral blood. Here the CDR3 reads CAIRADGEGSNQPQHF. DNA for the CDR3: TGTGCCATCAGGGCGGACGGAGAGGGAAGCAATCAGCCCCAGCATTTT.